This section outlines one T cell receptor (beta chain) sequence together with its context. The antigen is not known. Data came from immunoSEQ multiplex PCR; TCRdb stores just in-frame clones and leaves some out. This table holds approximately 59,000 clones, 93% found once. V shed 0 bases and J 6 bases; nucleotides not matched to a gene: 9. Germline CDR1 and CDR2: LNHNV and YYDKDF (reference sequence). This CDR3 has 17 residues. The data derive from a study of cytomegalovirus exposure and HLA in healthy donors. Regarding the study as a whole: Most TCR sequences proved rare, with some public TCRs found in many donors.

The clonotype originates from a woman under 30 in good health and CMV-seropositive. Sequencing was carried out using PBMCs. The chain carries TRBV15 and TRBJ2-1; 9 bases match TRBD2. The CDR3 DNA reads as TGTGCCACCAGCAGAGATAGAGGCGCACTAGCGGGCAATGAGCAGTTCTTC. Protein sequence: CATSRDRGALAGNEQFF.